This T cell receptor beta chain was recovered during a study of blood T cell repertoires in COVID-19. The CDR3 loop spans 15 amino acids. Per the germline V gene, CDR1 is LGHNA and CDR2 is YNFKEQ. V lost 2 bases to trimming and J lost 0 bases, with 9 bases between them. Sequenced by immunoSEQ multiplex PCR; TCRdb stores in-frame clones only, minus some. The sample has 150,000 to 200,000 clones; roughly 77% are singletons. This chain joins TRBV4-2 and TRBJ2-3; TRBD2 is a possible D gene (5 bases). Sequenced: peripheral blood. The TCR originated in a man aged 70-80 years with active or convalescent COVID-19. The DNA for the CDR3 is TGTGCCAGCAGCCAATACGGGGTTAGCACAGATACGCAGTATTTT. Residues: CASSQYGVSTDTQYF.